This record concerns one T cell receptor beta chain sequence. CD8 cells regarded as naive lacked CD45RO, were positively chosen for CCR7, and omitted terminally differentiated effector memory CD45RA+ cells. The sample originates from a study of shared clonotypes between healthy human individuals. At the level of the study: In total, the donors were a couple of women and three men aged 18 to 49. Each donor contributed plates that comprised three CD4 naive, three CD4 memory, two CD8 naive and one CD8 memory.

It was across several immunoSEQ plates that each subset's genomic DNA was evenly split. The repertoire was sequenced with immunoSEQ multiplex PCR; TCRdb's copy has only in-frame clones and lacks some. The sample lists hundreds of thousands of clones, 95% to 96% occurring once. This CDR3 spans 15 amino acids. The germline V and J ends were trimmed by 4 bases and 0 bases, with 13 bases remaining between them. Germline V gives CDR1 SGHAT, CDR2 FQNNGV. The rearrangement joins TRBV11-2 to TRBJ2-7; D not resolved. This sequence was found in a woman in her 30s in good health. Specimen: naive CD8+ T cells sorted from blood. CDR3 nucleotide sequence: TGTGCCAGCAGCTCCGGACCGGAAAGCTCCTACGAGCAGTACTTC. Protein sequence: CASSSGPESSYEQYF.